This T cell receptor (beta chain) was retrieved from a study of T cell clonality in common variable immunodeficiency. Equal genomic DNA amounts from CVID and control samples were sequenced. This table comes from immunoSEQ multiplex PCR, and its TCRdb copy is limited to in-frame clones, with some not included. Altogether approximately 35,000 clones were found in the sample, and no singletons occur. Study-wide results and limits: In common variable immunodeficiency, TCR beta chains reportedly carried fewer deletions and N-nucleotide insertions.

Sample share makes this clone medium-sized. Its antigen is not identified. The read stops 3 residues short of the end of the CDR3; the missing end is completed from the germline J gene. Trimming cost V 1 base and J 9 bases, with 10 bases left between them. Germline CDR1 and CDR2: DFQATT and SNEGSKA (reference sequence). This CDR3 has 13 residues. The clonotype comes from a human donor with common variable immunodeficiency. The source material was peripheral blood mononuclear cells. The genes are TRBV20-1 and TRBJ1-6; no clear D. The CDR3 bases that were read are TGCAGTGCTAGAGGGAGGGTGGCTTCACCC. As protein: CSARGRVASP. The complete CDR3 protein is CSARGRVASPLHF.